Below are 31 T cell receptor beta chains sequenced from a single sample in a study of blood T cell repertoires in COVID-19 (dated by TCRdb to the early 2020s). Library construction relied on the immunoSEQ multiplex PCR assay. This is the immuneACCESS table as TCRdb keeps it, with only in-frame sequences that have V and J called. A part of the clones is gone; compared with another copy, unresolved V genes explain less than half, and the rest is unexplained. In this sample the table shows 400,000 to 550,000 clones, 80% to 90% of which occur a single time. Roughly 4% of the sample is held by the ten biggest clonotypes. The sample taken for sequencing was peripheral blood. The receptors were sampled from a woman in her twenties or thirties with acute or convalescent COVID-19.

The chain combines TRBV2 with TRBJ2-5, with TRBD2 as a possible D gene (5 bases). Looked up from germline, CDR1 is SNHLY and CDR2 is FYNNEI. Trimming left V 8 bases short and J 4 bases short, with 20 bases between. The length of the CDR3 is 15 residues. CDR3 nucleotides: TGTGCCAGCCGACGGACTCATGTGATAGGAGAGACCCAGTACTTC. This translates into CASRRTHVIGETQYF.

V and J are TRBV7-3 and TRBJ2-3; D might be TRBD2 (6 bases). CDR3 size: 15 residues. The germline CDR1 and CDR2 sequences are SGHTA and FQGTGA. The V end was cut by 4 bases, the J end by 2 bases, with 13 bases between. As DNA, the CDR3 is TGTGCCAGCAGCTCAGAGGGGACTTCCACAGATACGCAGTATTTT. The encoded protein is CASSSEGTSTDTQYF.

This chain joins TRBV5-1 and TRBJ1-1, with 7 bases that match TRBD1. Germline CDR1 is SGHRS and CDR2 is YFSETQ. The CDR3 covers 14 residues. The V gene end was trimmed by 4 bases and the J gene end by 4 bases; junction bases not matched to a gene: 7. The CDR3 DNA follows: TGCGCCAGCAGCATTCACAGGGGAGGCACTGAAGCTTTCTTT. This encodes CASSIHRGGTEAFF.

The chain links TRBV19 to TRBJ1-1, with 8 bases fitting TRBD1. V shed 2 bases, J shed 12 bases, and the junction held 14 bases outside the gene matches. Per the germline V gene, CDR1 is LNHDA and CDR2 is SQIVND (reference sequence). The CDR3 has 15 residues. This CDR3 is CASSITGIGQGKTFF. The CDR3, as DNA: TGTGCCAGTAGTATAACCGGCATTGGACAGGGCAAGACTTTCTTT.

There are a few counts of this clone. The genes are TRBV11-2 and TRBJ2-3; 9 bases line up with TRBD1. The CDR3 runs 15 residues. CDR1 is SGHAT and CDR2 is FQNNGV in the germline V gene. J was trimmed by 3 bases and V by 3 bases; bases with no gene match: 4. CDR3 coding DNA: TGTGCCAGCAGCTTCGGGACAGGGAAAACAGATACGCAGTATTTT. Protein product: CASSFGTGKTDTQYF. Looking up the rest from reference TRBV11-2 and TRBJ2-3 gives the full variable domain: EAGVAQSPRYKIIEKRQSVAFWCNPISGHATLYWYQQILGQGPKLLIQFQNNGVVDDSQLPKDRFSAERLKGVDSTLKIQPAKLEDSAVYLCASSFGTGKTDTQYFGPGTRLTVL.

The V call is TRBV6-5, the J call TRBJ2-7, with TRBD1 identical over 9 bases. The CDR3 spans 14 residues. Germline V gene lookup returns CDR1 MNHEY and CDR2 SVGAGI. V was pared by 8 bases and J by 4 bases, with 9 bases of the junction left unmatched. This CDR3 reads CASRADRGRYEQYF. The CDR3 DNA sequence: TGTGCCAGCCGGGCCGACAGGGGGAGGTACGAGCAGTACTTC.

The chain is built from TRBV12-5 and TRBJ2-7; TRBD2 agrees at 9 bases. J lost 9 bases, V lost 1 base, and 7 bases had no gene match. The CDR3 spans 14 residues. Germline V CDR1 and CDR2: LGHNT, FRNRAP. The CDR3 loop reads CASGLERLADLQYF. The CDR3 DNA reads as TGTGCTAGTGGTTTGGAGCGACTAGCGGATCTGCAGTACTTC.

The chain is built from TRBV2 and TRBJ1-3, with 7 bases that match TRBD1. CDR1 and CDR2 (germline): SNHLY, FYNNEI. Germline trimming cut 7 bases from V and 0 bases from J; bases unmatched to any gene: 3. This CDR3 comprises 14 residues. The CDR3 loop is CASTGTVSGNTIYF. Written as DNA, the CDR3 is TGTGCCAGCACCGGGACAGTCTCTGGAAACACCATATATTTT.

This chain connects TRBV7-3 to TRBJ2-7; 10 nucleotides agree with TRBD2. Germline values: CDR1 SGHTA, CDR2 FQGTGA. Trimming at V came to 6 bases and at J to 6 bases, leaving 2 bases not matched to a gene. The CDR3 consists of 12 residues. CDR3 DNA: TGTGCCAGCAGGGGGACTAGCGTCGAGCAGTACTTC. It specifies CASRGTSVEQYF.

This sequence joins TRBV10-1 and TRBJ1-1, with D perhaps matching TRBD1 (6 bases). CDR3 length equals 16 residues. The ends were cut back, 3 bases at V and 0 bases at J, with 14 bases in the middle. Germline assignment: CDR1 WNHNN and CDR2 SYGVQD (reference sequence). The CDR3 nucleotides are TGCGCCAGCAGTGACACAGGGAACATGCTGAACACTGAAGCTTTCTTT. This sequence encodes CASSDTGNMLNTEAFF.

CDR3 protein: CAWSVALQREQFF. In nucleotides, the CDR3 is TGTGCCTGGAGTGTCGCCCTCCAGCGGGAGCAGTTCTTC. V is TRBV30 and J is TRBJ2-1, with D perhaps matching TRBD2 (5 bases). Germline V gene lookup returns CDR1 GTSNPN and CDR2 SVGIG (reference sequence). This CDR3 region has 13 residues. Trimming pared 0 bases from V and 10 bases from J, leaving 13 bases between.

The chain links TRBV5-5 to TRBJ1-1; 7 bases map to TRBD1. J was trimmed by 6 bases and V by 3 bases; bases with no gene match: 11. Per germline, CDR1 SGHKS and CDR2 YYEKEE (reference sequence). The CDR3 consists of 15 residues. The DNA of the CDR3 is TGTGCCAGCAGCTCAGCCCTAGACAGGGTCTCTGAAGCTTTCTTT. It specifies CASSSALDRVSEAFF.

This chain's CDR3 is CASRTPKINSPLHF. CDR3 nucleotide sequence: TGTGCCAGCAGAACTCCCAAAATCAATTCACCCCTCCACTTT. The chain has TRBV28 and TRBJ1-6; no definite D call. The CDR3 has 14 residues. Deletions cut 6 bases from V and 7 bases from J, with 13 bases between. Per germline, CDR1 MDHEN and CDR2 SYDVKM.

The chain links TRBV12-3 or TRBV12-4 to TRBJ1-1; possible D gene TRBD1, 5 bases. The CDR3 consists of 13 residues. V gave up 7 bases and J gave up 7 bases, with 16 bases separating them. CDR3 amino acids: CASTLGQGDEAFF. The CDR3 DNA sequence: TGTGCCAGCACCCTGGGGCAGGGCGATGAAGCTTTCTTT.

The chain has TRBV24-1 and TRBJ2-1, with unresolved D. V lost 7 bases and J 5 bases, leaving 11 bases between the germline ends. The germline V gene encodes CDR1 KGHDR and CDR2 SFDVKD. The CDR3 loop spans 13 amino acids. CDR3 in DNA: TGTGCCACCAGCTCAACTTCCGACAATGAGCAGTTCTTC. It yields the protein CATSSTSDNEQFF.

J is TRBJ2-1 and V is TRBV11-2; TRBD1 matches at 7 bases. Germline trimming cut 5 bases from V and 9 bases from J; bases unmatched to any gene: 10. CDR3 length: 14 amino acids. Germline lookup yields CDR1 SGHAT and CDR2 FQNNGV. Written as DNA, the CDR3 is TGTGCCAGCAGCCTCACGACAGGGATGGCTGAGCAGTTCTTC. This gives the protein CASSLTTGMAEQFF. The entire variable domain, with the rest obtained from reference TRBV11-2 and TRBJ2-1, is as follows: EAGVAQSPRYKIIEKRQSVAFWCNPISGHATLYWYQQILGQGPKLLIQFQNNGVVDDSQLPKDRFSAERLKGVDSTLKIQPAKLEDSAVYLCASSLTTGMAEQFFGPGTRLTVL.

V usage is TRBV29-1 and J usage is TRBJ1-2; TRBD1 matches at 7 bases. The CDR3 totals 13 residues. Trimming took 5 bases from V and 2 from J; bases not matched to a gene: 5. The V gene's germline CDR1 is SQVTM and CDR2 ANQGSEA. CDR3 amino acids: CSVSQGRNYGYTF. CDR3 in DNA: TGCAGCGTTTCACAGGGGCGCAACTATGGCTACACCTTC. Variable domain in full (rest from reference TRBV29-1 and TRBJ1-2): SAVISQKPSRDICQRGTSLTIQCQVDSQVTMMFWYRQQPGQSLTLIATANQGSEATYESGFVIDKFPISRPNLTFSTLTVSNMSPEDSSIYLCSVSQGRNYGYTFGSGTRLTVV.

The rearrangement uses TRBV5-4 and TRBJ1-2, with D perhaps matching TRBD1 (5 bases). The CDR3 spans 14 residues. Trimming shortened V by 1 base and J by 4 bases, and 11 bases separated the two germline ends. Germline CDR1 is SGHNT and CDR2 is YYREEE (reference sequence). The CDR3 nucleotides are TGTGCCAGCAGCTTGCTGCGGGACTCCTATGGCTACACCTTC. Encoded protein: CASSLLRDSYGYTF.

The CDR3 loop reads CASSRYDGSYEQYF. Here the CDR3 DNA reads TGTGCCAGCAGTAGATACGACGGGTCCTACGAGCAGTACTTC. The chain has TRBV6-2 or TRBV6-3 and TRBJ2-7; D call uncertain. Germline CDR1 reads MNHEY; CDR2 reads SVGEGT. The CDR3 loop spans 14 amino acids. Trimming stripped 5 bases from V and 1 base from J, with 12 bases between.

CDR3 loop: CASSLRQGMLIQPQHF. The CDR3 nucleotides are TGTGCCAGTAGTTTACGACAGGGGATGCTAATTCAGCCCCAGCATTTT. J is TRBJ1-5 and V is TRBV19; 8 bases are shared with TRBD1. This CDR3 spans 16 amino acids. CDR1 is LNHDA, CDR2 SQIVND, per germline (reference sequence). Trimming took 5 bases from V and 6 from J; bases not matched to a gene: 12.

This clone was counted a few times. This chain uses TRBV5-6 with TRBJ2-5; TRBD1 might be the D (5 bases). Per germline, CDR1 SGHDT and CDR2 YYEEEE. The germline V and J ends were trimmed by 2 bases and 5 bases, with 19 bases remaining between them. The CDR3 sequence is 16 residues long. The CDR3, as DNA: TGTGCCAGCAGCTTCCAGGGAACCCGGATAATCGAGACCCAGTACTTC. Translated, it gives CASSFQGTRIIETQYF. The full variable domain, with the rest looked up from reference TRBV5-6 and TRBJ2-5, is DAGVTQSPTHLIKTRGQQVTLRCSPKSGHDTVSWYQQALGQGPQFIFQYYEEEERQRGNFPDRFSGHQFPNYSSELNVNALLLGDSALYLCASSFQGTRIIETQYFGPGTRLLVL.

This chain joins TRBV5-1 and TRBJ2-1; D possibly corresponds to TRBD2 (6 bases). V was trimmed by 0 bases and J by 6 bases, leaving 19 bases between them. Looked up from germline, CDR1 is SGHRS and CDR2 is YFSETQ. The CDR3 is made up of 17 amino acids. In nucleotides, the CDR3 is TGCGCCAGCAGCTTGGAGTCCGCGGGGCTAAGGGGCAATGAGCAGTTCTTC. Translated: CASSLESAGLRGNEQFF.

V usage is TRBV30 and J usage is TRBJ1-1; no clear D gene. From germline, CDR1 is GTSNPN and CDR2 SVGIG (reference sequence). The CDR3 sequence is 10 residues long. Trimming removed 4 bases at V and 8 bases at J, with 8 bases between. This CDR3 reads CAWKEGEAFF. The CDR3 DNA sequence: TGTGCCTGGAAGGAGGGAGAAGCTTTCTTT. The full variable domain, rest sourced from reference TRBV30 and TRBJ1-1, is SQTIHQWPATLVQPVGSPLSLECTVEGTSNPNLYWYRQAAGRGLQLLFYSVGIGQISSEVPQNLSASRPQDRQFILSSKKLLLSDSGFYLCAWKEGEAFFGQGTRLTVV.

There are a few counts of this clone. The V and J genes are TRBV2 and TRBJ2-7; a weak D match, TRBD1 (5 bases). Germline lookup yields CDR1 SNHLY and CDR2 FYNNEI. The germline V and J ends were trimmed by 5 bases and 2 bases, with 10 bases remaining between them. This CDR3 has 13 amino acids. CDR3 DNA: TGTGCCAGCAGTAAGACAGATACCTACGAGCAGTACTTC. Protein product: CASSKTDTYEQYF.

The rearrangement uses TRBV7-9 and TRBJ2-1; 8 bases align to TRBD1. This CDR3 is 16 amino acids long. The junction had 7 bases not matched to a gene; V was cut back by 2 bases and J by 4 bases. Germline loops: CDR1 SEHNR, CDR2 FQNEAQ (reference sequence). This chain's CDR3 is CASSLSGRTGYNEQFF. Written as DNA, the CDR3 is TGTGCCAGCAGCTTATCGGGTCGGACAGGGTACAATGAGCAGTTCTTC.

Comments on this clone: The junction departs from the called germline gene at one end, perhaps through a read error. This chain's CDR3 is CASSHSDRVGQETQYF. The CDR3 DNA sequence: TGTGCCAGCAGTCACTCGGACAGGGTCGGACAAGAGACCCAGTACTTC. The chain has TRBV6-6 and TRBJ2-5, with 8 bases lining up with TRBD1. Germline CDR1 and CDR2: MNHNY and SVGAGI (reference sequence). The length of the CDR3 is 16 residues.

V gene TRBV12-5 combines with J gene TRBJ2-3; no definite D call. There are 13 residues in the CDR3. From germline, CDR1 is LGHNT and CDR2 FRNRAP. V was clipped by 1 base and J by 6 bases, with 8 bases between them. The DNA for the CDR3 is TGTGCTAGTGGTTTGGCCAGAATTGATACGCAGTATTTT. It codes for CASGLARIDTQYF.

This rearrangement joins TRBV4-1 to TRBJ1-5; a weak D match, TRBD1 (6 bases). V dropped 0 bases and J dropped 3 bases, with 12 bases sitting between them. The CDR3 has 16 amino acids. Per germline, CDR1 MGHRA and CDR2 YSYEKL. CDR3: CASSQDIGGPNQPQHF. The CDR3 bases are TGCGCCAGCAGCCAAGATATCGGGGGGCCCAATCAGCCCCAGCATTTT.

The table lists this clone with a count of one. The chain couples TRBV19 to TRBJ1-2, with 11 bases lining up with TRBD1. The trim removed 6 bases at V and 7 bases at J, leaving 13 bases unmatched. The CDR3 runs to 16 residues. In germline, CDR1 is LNHDA, CDR2 SQIVND (reference sequence). The CDR3 nucleotides read TGTGCCAGTAGAACCGGACAGGGGGCGGATTTTTTTGGCTACACCTTC. This gives the protein CASRTGQGADFFGYTF.

The rearrangement joins TRBV3-1 (or the pseudogene TRBV3-2) to TRBJ2-7; D is undetermined. CDR1 and CDR2 (germline): LGHDT, YNNKEL (reference sequence). The V gene lost 0 bases and the J gene lost 3 bases, with 6 bases spanning the gap. CDR3 length: 13 residues. The chain's CDR3 is CASSQEAYYEQYF. Written as DNA, the CDR3 is TGTGCCAGCAGCCAAGAGGCTTACTACGAGCAGTACTTC.

This sequence joins TRBV30 and TRBJ1-2; a weak D match, TRBD1 (6 bases). CDR3 length: 15 residues. CDR1 GTSNPN and CDR2 SVGIG come from the germline V gene (reference sequence). Deletions cut 0 bases from V and 4 bases from J, with 15 bases between. CDR3 in amino acids: CAWSVRGAQLYGYTF. CDR3 nucleotide sequence: TGTGCCTGGAGTGTACGGGGGGCCCAACTCTATGGCTACACCTTC.